Sequencing of this T cell receptor (beta chain) was carried out in a study of T cells after posttransplantation cyclophosphamide. Treatment was busulfan-fludarabine conditioning, a marrow graft, and cyclophosphamide on days +3 and +4. A word on this clone: Antigen unknown.

General observations from the study: Tissue-infiltrating T cells from skin or gut overlapped little with blood T cells. TRB clonality was highly associated with recipient CMV seropositivity and reactivation. Later blood repertoires were often dominated by clones from the donor CD8+ memory compartment.

This CDR3 is built from 13 residues. From germline, CDR1 is SGHRS and CDR2 YFSETQ. Trimming stripped 4 bases from V and 3 bases from J, with 11 bases between. Clones were read by immunoSEQ multiplex PCR, and TCRdb kept only the in-frame ones, dropping some. The table shows 23,000 or so clones, with around 85% occurring only once. The chain joins TRBV5-1 to TRBJ2-7, with D possibly TRBD1 on 5 matching bases. The receptor comes from a female patient younger than 45 who received an allogeneic stem cell transplant from an unrelated donor, was CMV-positive, and had no GVHD. Some T cells here may be from the graft donor. Sequencing was performed on PBMCs, taken after allogeneic stem cell transplant with posttransplant cyclophosphamide. The CDR3 here is CASSVDRYYEQYF. The CDR3 DNA reads TGCGCCAGCAGCGTAGACAGATACTACGAGCAGTACTTC.